The present T cell receptor (beta chain) was sequenced within a study of blood T cell repertoires in COVID-19. The wider study: PBMCs, B-cell-depleted T cells, or T cells provided the cDNA or gDNA that made up the material.

The CDR3 length is 17 residues. The ends were cut back, 2 bases at V and 5 bases at J, with 19 bases in the middle. CDR1 is MNHEY, CDR2 SVGEGT, per germline. Using immunoSEQ multiplex PCR, the repertoire was profiled, and TCRdb retains in-frame clones only, with some absent. This sample has 200,000 or so clones, with approximately 83% found just once. The V gene is TRBV6-2 or TRBV6-3, the J gene TRBJ1-5; maybe TRBD1 (6 bases). The origin of this receptor is a man aged 55 to 69 with acute or convalescent COVID-19. Material: peripheral blood. CDR3 nucleotides: TGTGCCAGCAGTTACATTTCGCGGGGGGGCCGCGATCAGCCCCAGCATTTT. Translated: CASSYISRGGRDQPQHF.